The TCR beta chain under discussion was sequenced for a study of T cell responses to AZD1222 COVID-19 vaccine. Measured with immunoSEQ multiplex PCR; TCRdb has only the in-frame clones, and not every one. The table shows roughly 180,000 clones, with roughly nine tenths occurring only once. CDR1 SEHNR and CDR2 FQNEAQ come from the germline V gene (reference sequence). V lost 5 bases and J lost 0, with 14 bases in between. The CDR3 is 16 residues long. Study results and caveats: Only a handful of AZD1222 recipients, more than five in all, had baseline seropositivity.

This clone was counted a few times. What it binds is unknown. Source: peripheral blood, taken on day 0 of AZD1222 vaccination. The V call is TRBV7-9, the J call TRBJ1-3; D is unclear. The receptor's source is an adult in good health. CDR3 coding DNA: TGTGCCAGCAGCGTATCCCTAGGGAGCTCTGGAAACACCATATATTTT. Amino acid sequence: CASSVSLGSSGNTIYF. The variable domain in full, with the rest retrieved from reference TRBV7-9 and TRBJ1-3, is DTGVSQNPRHKITKRGQNVTFRCDPISEHNRLYWYRQTLGQGPEFLTYFQNEAQLEKSRLLSDRFSAERPKGSFSTLEIQRTEQGDSAMYLCASSVSLGSSGNTIYFGEGSWLTVV.